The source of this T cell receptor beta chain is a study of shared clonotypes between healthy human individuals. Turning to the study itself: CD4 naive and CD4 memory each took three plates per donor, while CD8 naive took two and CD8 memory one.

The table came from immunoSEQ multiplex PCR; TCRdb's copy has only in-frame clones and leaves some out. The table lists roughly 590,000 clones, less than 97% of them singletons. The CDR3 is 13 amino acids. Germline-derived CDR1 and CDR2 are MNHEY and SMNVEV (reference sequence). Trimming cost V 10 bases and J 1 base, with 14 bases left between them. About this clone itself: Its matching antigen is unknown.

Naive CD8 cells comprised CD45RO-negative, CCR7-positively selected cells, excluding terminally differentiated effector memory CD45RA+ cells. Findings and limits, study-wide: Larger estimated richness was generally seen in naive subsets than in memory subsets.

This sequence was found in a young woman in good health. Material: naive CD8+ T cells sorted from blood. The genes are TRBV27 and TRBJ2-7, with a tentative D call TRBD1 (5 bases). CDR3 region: CATEDRQSYEQYF. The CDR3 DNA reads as TGTGCCACCGAGGATAGACAGTCCTACGAGCAGTACTTC.